This record looks at one T cell receptor (beta chain) sequence and its context. Its antigen is unidentified. The entry originates in a study of CD8 T cells in ankylosing spondylitis. The V segment lost 4 bases and the J segment 4 bases; nucleotides outside the gene matches: 8. The CDR3 is made up of 15 amino acids. Germline V gives CDR1 SGHAT, CDR2 FQNNGV. Quantitative 5'-RACE with molecular barcodes was used to make the TCR beta libraries. TCRdb independently ran MiXCR on the 5' RACE reads; one entry per CDR3 protein. The sample includes 150,000 to 200,000 distinct CDR3 sequences, roughly 11% seen only once; the top ten take about 29%. Study results and limitations: Clones that were linked to disease were CD8+ and were relatively rare in peripheral blood.

The TCR comes from a male donor with ankylosing spondylitis or in good health (not recorded which). J is TRBJ2-3 and V is TRBV11-2; TRBD2 aligns across 7 bases. Sequencing was carried out using blood, either unsorted or a sorted T cell fraction (not recorded which). The CDR3 region has the DNA TGTGCCAGCAGCTGGGAGGGCTTACCTGCAGATACGCAGTATTTT. The encoded protein is CASSWEGLPADTQYF.